Sequencing of this T cell receptor (beta chain) was carried out in a study of control samples from healthy donors and cancer patients. Produced via immunoSEQ multiplex PCR; TCRdb's table is partial and in-frame only. The sample records 390,000 or so clones, 75% to 95% being singletons. V was pared by 8 bases and J by 5 bases, with 9 bases between. The length of the CDR3 is 12 residues. Germline V lookup: CDR1 LNHDA, CDR2 SQIVND (reference sequence). The sequence came from a man in his forties with head and neck cancer. This chain joins TRBV19 and TRBJ2-2, with D possibly TRBD1 on 5 matching bases. Source material: PBMCs. This CDR3 reads CASGYRTGELFF. The CDR3 nucleotides are TGTGCCAGTGGATACAGGACCGGGGAGCTGTTTTTT.